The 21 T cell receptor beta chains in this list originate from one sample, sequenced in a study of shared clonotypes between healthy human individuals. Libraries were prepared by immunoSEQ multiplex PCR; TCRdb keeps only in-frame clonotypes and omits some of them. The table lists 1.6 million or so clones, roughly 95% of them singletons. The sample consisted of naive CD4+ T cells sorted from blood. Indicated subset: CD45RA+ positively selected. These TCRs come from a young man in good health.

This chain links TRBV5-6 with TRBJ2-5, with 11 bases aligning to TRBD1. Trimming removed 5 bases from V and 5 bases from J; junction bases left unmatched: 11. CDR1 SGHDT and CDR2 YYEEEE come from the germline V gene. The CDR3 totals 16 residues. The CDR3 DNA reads TGTGCCAGCAGTTTCCTCCAGGGGGACAGGGGGGAGACCCAGTACTTC. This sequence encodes CASSFLQGDRGETQYF.

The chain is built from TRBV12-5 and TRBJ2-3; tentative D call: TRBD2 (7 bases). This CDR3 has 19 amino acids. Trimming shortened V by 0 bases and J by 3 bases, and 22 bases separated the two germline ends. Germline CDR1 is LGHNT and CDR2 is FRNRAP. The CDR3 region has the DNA TGTGCTAGTGGTTTGGTAACGGTAGGGGGGGGCCTAGAGACAGATACGCAGTATTTT. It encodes CASGLVTVGGGLETDTQYF.

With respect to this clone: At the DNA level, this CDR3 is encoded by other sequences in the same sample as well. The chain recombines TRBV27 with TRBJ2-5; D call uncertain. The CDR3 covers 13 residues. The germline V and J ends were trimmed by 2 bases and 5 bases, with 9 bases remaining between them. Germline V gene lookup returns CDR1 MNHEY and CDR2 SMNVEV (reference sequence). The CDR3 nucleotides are TGTGCCAGCAGTTTACGAGTTGGCGAGACCCAGTACTTC. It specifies CASSLRVGETQYF.

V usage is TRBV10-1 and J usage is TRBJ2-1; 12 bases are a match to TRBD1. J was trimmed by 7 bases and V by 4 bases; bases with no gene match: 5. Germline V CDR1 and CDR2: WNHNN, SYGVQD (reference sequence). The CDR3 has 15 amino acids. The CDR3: CASSAPGQGANEQFF. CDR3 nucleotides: TGCGCCAGCAGTGCACCGGGACAGGGGGCGAATGAGCAGTTCTTC.

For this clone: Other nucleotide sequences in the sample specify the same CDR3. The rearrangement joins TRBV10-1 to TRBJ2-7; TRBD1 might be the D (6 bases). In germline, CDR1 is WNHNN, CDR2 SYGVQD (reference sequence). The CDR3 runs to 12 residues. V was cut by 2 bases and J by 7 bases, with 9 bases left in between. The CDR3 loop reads CASSETGREQYF. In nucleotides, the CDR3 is TGCGCCAGCAGTGAGACAGGGCGAGAGCAGTACTTC.

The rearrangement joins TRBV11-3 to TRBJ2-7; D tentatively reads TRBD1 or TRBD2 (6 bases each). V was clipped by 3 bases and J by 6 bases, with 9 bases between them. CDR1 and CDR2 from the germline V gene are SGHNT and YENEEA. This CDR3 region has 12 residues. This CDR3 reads CASSFGGGEQYF. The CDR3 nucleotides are TGTGCCAGCAGCTTTGGAGGGGGCGAGCAGTACTTC.

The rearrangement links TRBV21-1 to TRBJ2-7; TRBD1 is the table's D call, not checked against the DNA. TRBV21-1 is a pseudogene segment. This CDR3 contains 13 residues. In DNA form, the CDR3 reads TGTGCCAGCAGCGGTCAGACAGACTACGAGCAGTACTTC. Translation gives CASSGQTDYEQYF.

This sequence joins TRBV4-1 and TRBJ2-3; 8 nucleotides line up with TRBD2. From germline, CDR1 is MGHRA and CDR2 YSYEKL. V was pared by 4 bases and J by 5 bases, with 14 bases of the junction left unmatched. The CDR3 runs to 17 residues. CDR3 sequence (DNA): TGCGCCAGCAGCCCGATCCTGGGACTAGTGGGGAAAGATACGCAGTATTTT. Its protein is CASSPILGLVGKDTQYF.

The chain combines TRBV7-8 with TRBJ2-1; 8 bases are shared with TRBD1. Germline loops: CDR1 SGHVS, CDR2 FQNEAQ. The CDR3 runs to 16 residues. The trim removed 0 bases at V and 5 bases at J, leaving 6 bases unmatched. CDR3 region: CASSLALGRGHNEQFF. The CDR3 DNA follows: TGTGCCAGCAGCTTAGCGTTAGGCAGGGGGCACAATGAGCAGTTCTTC.

The CDR3 DNA follows: TGCGCCAGCAGCCAAGATCTGGCGGAGCAGTTCTTC. Translated: CASSQDLAEQFF. The chain links TRBV4-3 to TRBJ2-1; D not certain. CDR3 length: 12 amino acids. CDR1 and CDR2 (germline): LGHNA, YSLEER. Trimming removed 0 bases from V and 10 bases from J, with 7 bases in between.

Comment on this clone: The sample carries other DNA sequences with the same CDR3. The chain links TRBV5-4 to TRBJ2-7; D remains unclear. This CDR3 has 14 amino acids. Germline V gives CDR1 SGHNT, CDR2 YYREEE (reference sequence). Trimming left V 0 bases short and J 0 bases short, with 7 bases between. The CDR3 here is CASSLERNSYEQYF. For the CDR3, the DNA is TGTGCCAGCAGCTTGGAAAGGAACTCCTACGAGCAGTACTTC.

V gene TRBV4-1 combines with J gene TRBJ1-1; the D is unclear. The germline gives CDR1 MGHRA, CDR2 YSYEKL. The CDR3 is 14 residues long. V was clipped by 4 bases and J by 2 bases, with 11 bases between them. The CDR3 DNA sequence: TGCGCCAGCAGCCCCGTCGAGCGCAACACTGAAGCTTTCTTT. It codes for CASSPVERNTEAFF.

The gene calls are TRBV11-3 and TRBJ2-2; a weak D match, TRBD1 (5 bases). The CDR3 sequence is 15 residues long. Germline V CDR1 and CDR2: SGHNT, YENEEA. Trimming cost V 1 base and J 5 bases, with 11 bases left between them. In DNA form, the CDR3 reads TGTGCCAGCAGCTTAGTAGGGGAAGGGACCGGGGAGCTGTTTTTT. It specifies CASSLVGEGTGELFF.

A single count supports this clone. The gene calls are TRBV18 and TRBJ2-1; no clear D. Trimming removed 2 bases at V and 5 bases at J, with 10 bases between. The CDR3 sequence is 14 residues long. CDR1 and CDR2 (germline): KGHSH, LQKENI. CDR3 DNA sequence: TGTGCCAGCTCACCATTGGTTATCCACAATGAGCAGTTCTTC. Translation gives CASSPLVIHNEQFF.

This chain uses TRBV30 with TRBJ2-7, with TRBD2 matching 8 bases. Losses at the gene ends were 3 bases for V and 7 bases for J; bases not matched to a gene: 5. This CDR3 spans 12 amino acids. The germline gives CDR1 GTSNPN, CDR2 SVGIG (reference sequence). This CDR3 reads CAWSHSGGEQYF. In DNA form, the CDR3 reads TGTGCCTGGAGCCACAGCGGGGGAGAGCAGTACTTC.

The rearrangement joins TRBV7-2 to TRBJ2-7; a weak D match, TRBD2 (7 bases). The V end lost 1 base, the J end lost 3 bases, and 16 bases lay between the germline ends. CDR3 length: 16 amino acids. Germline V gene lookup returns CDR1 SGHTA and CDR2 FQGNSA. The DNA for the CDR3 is TGTGCCAGCAGCTTAGGTCCAAGGGGGGGATACTACGAGCAGTACTTC. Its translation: CASSLGPRGGYYEQYF.

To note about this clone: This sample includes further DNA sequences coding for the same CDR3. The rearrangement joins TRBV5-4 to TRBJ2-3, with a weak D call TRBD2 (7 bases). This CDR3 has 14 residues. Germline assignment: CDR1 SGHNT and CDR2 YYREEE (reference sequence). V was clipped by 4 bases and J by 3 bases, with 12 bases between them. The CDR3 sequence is CASSPGRGTDTQYF. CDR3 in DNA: TGTGCCAGCAGCCCGGGGAGGGGGACAGATACGCAGTATTTT.

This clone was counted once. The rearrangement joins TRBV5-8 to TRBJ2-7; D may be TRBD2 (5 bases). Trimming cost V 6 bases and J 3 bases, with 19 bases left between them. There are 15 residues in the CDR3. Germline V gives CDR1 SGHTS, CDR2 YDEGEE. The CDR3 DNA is TGTGCCAGCATCAGGAACCCCCAGGCGGGCTACGAGCAGTACTTC. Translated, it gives CASIRNPQAGYEQYF.

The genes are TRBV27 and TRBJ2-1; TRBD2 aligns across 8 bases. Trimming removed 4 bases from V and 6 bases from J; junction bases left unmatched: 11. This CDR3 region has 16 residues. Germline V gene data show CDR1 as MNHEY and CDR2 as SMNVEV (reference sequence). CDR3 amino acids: CASSSLWGGRSNEQFF. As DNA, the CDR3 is TGTGCCAGCAGTTCCCTATGGGGCGGGAGGTCCAATGAGCAGTTCTTC.

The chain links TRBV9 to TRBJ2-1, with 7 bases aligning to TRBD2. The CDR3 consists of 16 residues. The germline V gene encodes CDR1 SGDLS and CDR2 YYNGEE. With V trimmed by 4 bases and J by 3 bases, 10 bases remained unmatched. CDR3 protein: CASSPRGVAGYNEQFF. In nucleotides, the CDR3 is TGTGCCAGCAGCCCCCGCGGGGTAGCGGGCTACAATGAGCAGTTCTTC.

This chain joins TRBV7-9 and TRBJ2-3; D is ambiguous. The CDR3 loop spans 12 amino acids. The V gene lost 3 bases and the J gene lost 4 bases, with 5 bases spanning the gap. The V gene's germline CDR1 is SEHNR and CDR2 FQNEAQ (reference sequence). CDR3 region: CASSFEADTQYF. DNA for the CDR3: TGTGCCAGCAGCTTTGAAGCAGATACGCAGTATTTT.